This TCR beta chain appears in the sequencing data of a study of blood T cells in healthy people across ages. In germline, CDR1 is MDHEN, CDR2 SYDVKM. Deletions cut 0 bases from V and 0 bases from J, with 14 bases between. The CDR3 has 17 amino acids. The authors ran a second PCR of about 7 to 12 cycles using a sample-barcoded 5' primer and a J-beta primer mix. TCRdb re-derived calls from the 5' RACE reads in MiXCR, one entry per CDR3 protein. Of fewer than 1 million distinct CDR3 sequences in the sample, around 42% are singletons; the top ten hold under 20%. The TCR originated in a man in his 60s in good health. Sequencing was done on a sample of blood. The V call is TRBV28, the J call TRBJ2-5; D may be TRBD1 or TRBD2 (6 bases each). The CDR3 protein is CASSLCILGGYQETQYF. Written as DNA, the CDR3 is TGTGCCAGCAGTTTATGCATATTGGGGGGCTACCAAGAGACCCAGTACTTC.